Below are 5 T cell receptor beta chains sequenced from a single sample in a study of cytomegalovirus exposure and HLA in healthy donors. Primers included in the PCR were 60 Vbeta and 13 Jbeta primers. Here immunoSEQ multiplex PCR was the method, and the copy in TCRdb shows in-frame clones only, minus some. This table holds approximately 160,000 clones, over 60% found once. Material: PBMCs. The receptors derive from a woman in her 30s in good health and CMV-seronegative.

The chain couples TRBV6-4 to TRBJ2-7; 7 nucleotides align to TRBD2. In germline, CDR1 is MRHNA, CDR2 SNTAGT. V trimming: 4 bases; J trimming: 4 bases; junction bases outside the gene matches: 13. The CDR3 covers 16 residues. CDR3 DNA sequence: TGTGCCAGCAGTGCCCTCCTAGCGGCTTCTTCTTACGAGCAGTACTTC. Translation gives CASSALLAASSYEQYF.

The chain combines TRBV10-3 with TRBJ1-6; 9 bases fit TRBD1. Germline lookup yields CDR1 ENHRY and CDR2 SYGVKD. The CDR3 is made up of 18 amino acids. The J segment lost 0 bases and the V segment lost 6 bases, leaving 9 bases of the junction unmatched. CDR3 residues: CAISPWDRAVSYNSPLHF. CDR3 bases: TGTGCCATCAGCCCCTGGGACAGGGCCGTCTCCTATAATTCACCCCTCCACTTT.

The rearrangement uses TRBV6-9 and TRBJ1-4; perhaps TRBD1 as D (5 bases). Germline lookup yields CDR1 MNHGY and CDR2 SVAAGI. V was pared by 2 bases and J by 6 bases, with 19 bases between. CDR3 length: 17 residues. The CDR3 region is CASSYLPPRGTDEKLFF. CDR3 DNA sequence: TGTGCCAGCAGTTATCTTCCCCCACGGGGGACGGATGAAAAACTGTTTTTT.

The rearrangement uses TRBV19 and TRBJ1-5; D is uncertain. Germline V gene sequence: CDR1 LNHDA, CDR2 SQIVND (reference sequence). The CDR3 sequence is 15 residues long. Trimming took off 6 bases at V and 0 bases at J, with 12 bases between the two ends. In nucleotides, the CDR3 is TGTGCCAGTAGCTCTTCCGGTTATAGCAATCAGCCCCAGCATTTT. Translating it yields CASSSSGYSNQPQHF.

The J gene is TRBJ1-4, the V gene TRBV7-2; D is possibly TRBD1 (6 bases). Trimming shortened V by 1 base and J by 7 bases, and 13 bases separated the two germline ends. There are 15 residues in the CDR3. From germline, CDR1 is SGHTA and CDR2 FQGNSA. The DNA of the CDR3 is TGTGCCAGCAGCTTAGGCGTACAGGGTGGTGAAAAACTGTTTTTT. This sequence encodes CASSLGVQGGEKLFF.